This section outlines one TCR beta chain sequence together with its context. Germline-derived CDR1 and CDR2 are LGHDT and YNNKEL (reference sequence). V lost 4 bases and J 2 bases, leaving 12 bases between the germline ends. The CDR3 contains 15 residues. This record belongs to a study of control samples from healthy donors and cancer patients. This table comes from immunoSEQ multiplex PCR, and its TCRdb copy is limited to in-frame clones, with some not included. The sample has about 120,000 clones; about 88% are singletons. The TCR sequence derives from a woman aged 70 to 79 in good health. Sequencing was done on a sample of blood. The rearrangement uses TRBV3-1 (or the pseudogene TRBV3-2) and TRBJ1-3, with a possible D match to TRBD1 (5 bases). The CDR3 sequence: CASSPTRGAGNTIYF. In DNA form, the CDR3 reads TGTGCCAGCAGCCCGACCCGGGGGGCTGGAAACACCATATATTTT.